This TCR beta chain was retrieved from a study of regulatory T cells in long-lasting Graves disease. Overall study results and limits: Only peripheral blood was studied, not thyroid tissue. Lower TCR diversity characterized persistent Graves' patients relative to newly diagnosed patients.

In building TCR beta libraries, iRepertoire HTBI primers were used together with Arm-PCR of CDR3 regions. TCRdb reprocessed the multiplex PCR reads with MiXCR, giving one entry per CDR3 protein. The table lists over 650,000 distinct CDR3 sequences, about 30% of them singletons. CDR3 length: 14 residues. Trimming left V 3 bases short and J 10 bases short, with 18 bases between. Germline V gene data show CDR1 as LNHDA and CDR2 as SQIVND (reference sequence). A word on this clonotype: Its matching antigen is unknown.

Specified time point: persistent/refractory GD, antithyroid drugs over 5 years with positive TRAb. After RNA was extracted from PBMCs, the TCR library was made from it. An endocrinology department in Xi'an, China, supplied the patients. The gene calls are TRBV19 and TRBJ1-1; no clear D. The sample consisted of peripheral blood mononuclear cells (PBMCs), taken when the disease was refractory, from a patient treated with antithyroid drugs. This clonotype was obtained from a female donor with Graves disease. The CDR3 bases are TGTGCCAGTAGTATGGCTCAGGTACGTGAAGCAGCTTTCTTT. Its protein product is CASSMAQVREAAFF.